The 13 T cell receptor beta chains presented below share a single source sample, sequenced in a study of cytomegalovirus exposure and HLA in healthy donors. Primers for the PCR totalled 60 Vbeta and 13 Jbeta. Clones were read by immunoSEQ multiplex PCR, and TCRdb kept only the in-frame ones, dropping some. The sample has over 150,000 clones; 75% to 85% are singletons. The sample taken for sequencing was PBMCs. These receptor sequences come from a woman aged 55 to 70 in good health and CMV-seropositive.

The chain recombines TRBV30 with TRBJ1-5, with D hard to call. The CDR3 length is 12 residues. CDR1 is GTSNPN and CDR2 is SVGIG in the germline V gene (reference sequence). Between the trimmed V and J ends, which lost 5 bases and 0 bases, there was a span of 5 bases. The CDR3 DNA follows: TGTGCCTGGGCAGATAGCAATCAGCCCCAGCATTTT. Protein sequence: CAWADSNQPQHF.

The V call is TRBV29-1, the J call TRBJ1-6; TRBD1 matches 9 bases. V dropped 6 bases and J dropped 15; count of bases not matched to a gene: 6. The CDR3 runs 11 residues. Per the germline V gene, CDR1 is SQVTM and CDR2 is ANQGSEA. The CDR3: CSVGQGKDLHF. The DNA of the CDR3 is TGCAGCGTGGGACAGGGTAAGGACCTCCACTTT.

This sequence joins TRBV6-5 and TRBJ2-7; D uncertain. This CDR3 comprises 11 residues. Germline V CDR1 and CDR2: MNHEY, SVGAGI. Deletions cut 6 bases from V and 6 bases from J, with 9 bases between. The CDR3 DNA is TGTGCCAGCAGCCCCCGGAGCGAGCAGTACTTC. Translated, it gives CASSPRSEQYF.

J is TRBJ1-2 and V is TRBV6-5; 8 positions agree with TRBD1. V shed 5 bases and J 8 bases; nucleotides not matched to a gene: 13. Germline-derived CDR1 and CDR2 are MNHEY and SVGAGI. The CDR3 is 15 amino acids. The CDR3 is CASSQPRQGSLGYTF. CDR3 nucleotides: TGTGCCAGCAGTCAACCTCGACAGGGGTCCTTGGGCTACACCTTC.

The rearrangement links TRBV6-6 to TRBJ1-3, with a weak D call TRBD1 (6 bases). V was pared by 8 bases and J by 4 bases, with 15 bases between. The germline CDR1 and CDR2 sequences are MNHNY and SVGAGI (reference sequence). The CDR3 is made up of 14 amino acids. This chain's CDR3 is CASEQGVAGNTIYF. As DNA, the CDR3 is TGTGCCAGCGAACAGGGAGTAGCGGGAAACACCATATATTTT.

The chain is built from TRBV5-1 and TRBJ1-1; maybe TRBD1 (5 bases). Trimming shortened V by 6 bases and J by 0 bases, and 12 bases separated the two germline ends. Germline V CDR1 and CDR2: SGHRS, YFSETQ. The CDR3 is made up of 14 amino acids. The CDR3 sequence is CASTQAGMNTEAFF. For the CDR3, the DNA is TGCGCCAGCACCCAGGCAGGGATGAACACTGAAGCTTTCTTT. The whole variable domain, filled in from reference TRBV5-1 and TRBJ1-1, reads KAGVTQTPRYLIKTRGQQVTLSCSPISGHRSVSWYQQTPGQGLQFLFEYFSETQRNKGNFPGRFSGRQFSNSRSEMNVSTLELGDSALYLCASTQAGMNTEAFFGQGTRLTVV.

The CDR3 DNA is TGTGCCAGCAGCTTAGCGGGGACAGGGAAGGGCACTGAAGCTTTCTTT. It yields the protein CASSLAGTGKGTEAFF. The chain has TRBV7-6 and TRBJ1-1; 9 bases line up with TRBD1. CDR1 is SGHVS, CDR2 FNYEAQ, per germline. This CDR3 is built from 16 residues. The junction had 6 bases not matched to a gene; V was cut back by 0 bases and J by 4 bases.

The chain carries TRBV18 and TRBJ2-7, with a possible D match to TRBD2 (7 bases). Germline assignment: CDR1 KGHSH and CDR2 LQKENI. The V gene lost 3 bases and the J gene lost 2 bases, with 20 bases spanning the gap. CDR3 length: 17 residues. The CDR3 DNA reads TGTGCCAGCTCACCGACTGGCCCGGGGGGCCTGCCCTACGAGCAGTACTTC. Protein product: CASSPTGPGGLPYEQYF.

The CDR3 DNA reads as TGTGCCAGCAGTACTCTTTCGGAGCAGTACTTC. Protein: CASSTLSEQYF. This sequence joins TRBV2 and TRBJ2-7; D call uncertain. Germline CDR1 is SNHLY and CDR2 is FYNNEI. The CDR3 length is 11 residues. V was cut by 5 bases and J by 7 bases, with 9 bases left in between.

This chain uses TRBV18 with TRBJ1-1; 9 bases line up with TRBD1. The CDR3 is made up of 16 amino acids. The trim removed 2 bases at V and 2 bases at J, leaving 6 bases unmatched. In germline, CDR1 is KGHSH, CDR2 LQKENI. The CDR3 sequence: CASSPVQGARNTEAFF. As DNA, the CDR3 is TGTGCCAGCTCACCAGTACAGGGGGCTAGAAACACTGAAGCTTTCTTT.

The CDR3 loop reads CASSQPTGGNTEAFF. The CDR3 coding sequence is TGCGCCAGCAGCCAACCGACAGGGGGGAACACTGAAGCTTTCTTT. This sequence joins TRBV4-1 and TRBJ1-1, with 9 bases matching TRBD1. The CDR3 totals 15 residues. The V gene end was trimmed by 2 bases and the J gene end by 1 base; junction bases not matched to a gene: 2. Per the germline V gene, CDR1 is MGHRA and CDR2 is YSYEKL.

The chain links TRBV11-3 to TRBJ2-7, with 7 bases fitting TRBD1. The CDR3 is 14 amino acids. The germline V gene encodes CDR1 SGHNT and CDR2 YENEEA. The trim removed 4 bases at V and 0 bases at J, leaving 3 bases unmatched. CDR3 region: CASSSTGISYEQYF. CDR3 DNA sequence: TGTGCCAGCAGCTCGACAGGGATCTCCTACGAGCAGTACTTC.

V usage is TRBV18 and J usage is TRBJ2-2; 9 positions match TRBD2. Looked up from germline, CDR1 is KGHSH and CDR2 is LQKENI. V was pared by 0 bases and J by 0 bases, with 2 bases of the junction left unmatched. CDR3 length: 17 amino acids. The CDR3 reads CASSPPASGTNTGELFF. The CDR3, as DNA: TGTGCCAGCTCACCACCCGCTAGCGGGACGAACACCGGGGAGCTGTTTTTT.